This TCR beta chain stems from a study of blood T cell repertoires in COVID-19. The assay was immunoSEQ multiplex PCR, and TCRdb's table has in-frame clones only and misses some. The table shows approximately 150,000 clones, with 70% to 90% occurring only once. The CDR3 has 14 amino acids. V dropped 6 bases and J dropped 3; count of bases not matched to a gene: 7. Germline V CDR1 and CDR2: SGHKS, YYEKEE (reference sequence). The gene calls are TRBV5-5 and TRBJ2-3, with TRBD1 matching over 7 bases. This sequence originates from a woman aged 55-69 years with acute or convalescent COVID-19. The sequencing input was peripheral blood. CDR3 bases: TGTGCCAGCAACAAGTTACAGGGGACAGATACGCAGTATTTT. This sequence encodes CASNKLQGTDTQYF. Based on the CDR3 plus reference TRBV5-5 and TRBJ2-3, the full variable domain is DAGVTQSPTHLIKTRGQQVTLRCSPISGHKSVSWYQQVLGQGPQFIFQYYEKEERGRGNFPDRFSARQFPNYSSELNVNALLLGDSALYLCASNKLQGTDTQYFGPGTRLTVL.